The 19 T cell receptor beta chains listed next were all sequenced from one sample in a study of CD8 T cells in ankylosing spondylitis. Antigens of these TCRs are unknown. Study results and caveats: There was a TCR beta motif, made of fewer than 10 highly homologous variants, that appeared characteristic of ankylosing spondylitis blood.

TCRdb redid the calling of the 5' RACE reads with MiXCR, one entry per CDR3 protein. The repertoire holds around 890,000 distinct CDR3 sequences, with 10% to 15% as singletons. The sequenced sample consisted of blood, either unsorted or a sorted T cell fraction (not recorded which). These receptors came from a male donor with ankylosing spondylitis.

At least ten counts were recorded for this clonotype. This rearrangement joins TRBV5-1 to TRBJ2-1; D remains ambiguous. This CDR3 spans 13 amino acids. Germline CDR1 is SGHRS and CDR2 is YFSETQ. V lost 4 bases, J lost 8 bases, and 13 bases lay in between. DNA of the CDR3: TGCGCCAGCAGCGCCGGATATCGCGATGAGCAGTTCTTC. As protein: CASSAGYRDEQFF.

The CDR3 region is CASSQTDRQAYEQYF. CDR3 DNA: TGTGCCAGCAGCCAGACCGACAGGCAGGCCTACGAGCAGTACTTC. The chain has TRBV12-3 or TRBV12-4 and TRBJ2-7; weak D call: TRBD1 (6 bases). V was pared by 6 bases and J by 2 bases, with 17 bases between. There are 15 residues in the CDR3.

This clonotype was recorded many times. CDR3 amino acids: CSVEVSGRPFF. CDR3 DNA sequence: TGCAGCGTTGAAGTCAGCGGGAGGCCGTTCTTC. The chain combines TRBV29-1 with TRBJ2-1; 9 nucleotides line up with TRBD2. Germline trimming cut 1 base from V and 15 bases from J; bases unmatched to any gene: 4. The germline gives CDR1 SQVTM, CDR2 ANQGSEA. CDR3 length equals 11 residues.

The rearrangement joins TRBV27 to TRBJ2-1; D is unresolved. Trimming shortened V by 8 bases and J by 8 bases, and 16 bases separated the two germline ends. Per the germline V gene, CDR1 is MNHEY and CDR2 is SMNVEV (reference sequence). The CDR3 is made up of 13 amino acids. CDR3 nucleotides: TGTGCCAGCCGGTCCTGGCCCGTTGATGAGCAGTTCTTC. Translated: CASRSWPVDEQFF.

The CDR3 DNA follows: TGTGCCAGCAGCTTACATCCGGACAGGGGTAACGGCTACACCTTC. Amino acids: CASSLHPDRGNGYTF. The chain is built from TRBV7-3 and TRBJ1-2; 9 positions agree with TRBD1. Per germline, CDR1 SGHTA and CDR2 FQGTGA. The CDR3 sequence is 15 residues long. J lost 8 bases, V lost 2 bases, and 9 bases had no gene match.

This clonotype occurred many times. The chain carries TRBV20-1 and TRBJ2-1, with TRBD2 matching over 8 bases. The V and J ends lost 6 bases and 2 bases, in that order; junction bases with no gene match: 6. CDR3 length equals 14 residues. Germline loops: CDR1 DFQATT, CDR2 SNEGSKA (reference sequence). CDR3 bases: TGCAGTGCCCTGCGGGGGGCAGCCTACAATGAGCAGTTCTTC. Its protein is CSALRGAAYNEQFF.

This clonotype has ten or more counts. V usage is TRBV5-5 and J usage is TRBJ1-2; the D gene is possibly TRBD1 (5 bases). V was cut by 3 bases and J by 3 bases, with 18 bases left in between. The CDR3 spans 16 residues. CDR1 and CDR2 (germline): SGHKS, YYEKEE (reference sequence). In DNA form, the CDR3 reads TGTGCCAGCAGCTCAATATTTAGAAGGGGTGACTATGGCTACACCTTC. As protein: CASSSIFRRGDYGYTF. Complete variable domain (other parts from reference TRBV5-5 and TRBJ1-2): DAGVTQSPTHLIKTRGQQVTLRCSPISGHKSVSWYQQVLGQGPQFIFQYYEKEERGRGNFPDRFSARQFPNYSSELNVNALLLGDSALYLCASSSIFRRGDYGYTFGSGTRLTVV.

Ten or more counts support this clonotype. This chain connects TRBV7-9 to TRBJ1-5; D not resolved. Trimming took 2 bases from V and 5 from J, leaving 7 bases between them. The CDR3 runs 13 residues. The germline V gene has CDR1 SEHNR and CDR2 FQNEAQ (reference sequence). The CDR3: CASSLQVDQPQHF. The CDR3 DNA reads TGTGCCAGCAGCTTACAGGTCGATCAGCCCCAGCATTTT.

This clonotype showed up many times. This rearrangement joins TRBV20-1 to TRBJ1-2; the D gene is possibly TRBD1 (6 bases). Between the trimmed V and J ends, which lost 3 bases and 4 bases, there was a span of 15 bases. In germline, CDR1 is DFQATT, CDR2 SNEGSKA (reference sequence). The CDR3 extends over 14 amino acids. CDR3 sequence reads: CSASPSGGGYGYTF. As DNA, the CDR3 is TGCAGTGCTAGCCCCTCTGGAGGGGGCTATGGCTACACCTTC.

There are a few counts of this clonotype. V gene TRBV6-2 or TRBV6-3 combines with J gene TRBJ2-7; 7 bases fit TRBD1. The CDR3 extends over 15 amino acids. The V gene's germline CDR1 is MNHEY and CDR2 SVGEGT. V shed 5 bases, J shed 2 bases, and the junction held 9 bases outside the gene matches. The DNA for the CDR3 is TGTGCCAGCAGTCGATCCCGGGACAGAACCTACGAGCAGTACTTC. This translates into CASSRSRDRTYEQYF.

The chain couples TRBV18 to TRBJ1-5, with D uncertain. The CDR3 totals 15 residues. Germline-derived CDR1 and CDR2 are KGHSH and LQKENI. V gave up 1 base and J gave up 0 bases, with 7 bases separating them. In DNA form, the CDR3 reads TGTGCCAGCTCACCACGAGCGAATAGCAATCAGCCCCAGCATTTT. This translates into CASSPRANSNQPQHF. Drawing the rest from reference TRBV18 and TRBJ1-5, the complete variable domain is NAGVMQNPRHLVRRRGQEARLRCSPMKGHSHVYWYRQLPEEGLKFMVYLQKENIIDESGMPKERFSAEFPKEGPSILRIQQVVRGDSAAYFCASSPRANSNQPQHFGDGTRLSIL.

This clonotype was seen a few times. The chain has TRBV20-1 and TRBJ2-1; D is unclear. Trimming removed 6 bases from V and 0 bases from J, with 15 bases in between. Per the germline V gene, CDR1 is DFQATT and CDR2 is SNEGSKA (reference sequence). The CDR3 spans 15 residues. The CDR3 nucleotides are TGCAGTGCCGGCGGCGGATCGAGCTCCTACAATGAGCAGTTCTTC. This encodes CSAGGGSSSYNEQFF.

The chain's CDR3 is CSAQGISGNTIYF. The DNA for the CDR3 is TGCAGTGCACAGGGGATCTCTGGAAACACCATATATTTT. The rearrangement uses TRBV20-1 and TRBJ1-3; 7 nucleotides align to TRBD1. The CDR3 spans 13 residues. The germline V gene has CDR1 DFQATT and CDR2 SNEGSKA (reference sequence). V trimming: 6 bases; J trimming: 0 bases; junction bases outside the gene matches: 2.

Only a few counts were recorded for this clonotype. V and J are TRBV20-1 and TRBJ1-4; 7 bases line up with TRBD1. V lost 6 bases and J lost 4; bases outside the gene matches: 11. This CDR3 comprises 15 residues. Per the germline V gene, CDR1 is DFQATT and CDR2 is SNEGSKA (reference sequence). CDR3 nucleotide sequence: TGCAGTGCCCTCCGGGCGGGACAGTTTAATGAAAAACTGTTTTTT. This encodes CSALRAGQFNEKLFF.

The chain carries TRBV20-1 and TRBJ2-3; D is possibly TRBD1 (5 bases). Germline lookup yields CDR1 DFQATT and CDR2 SNEGSKA (reference sequence). Trimming took off 7 bases at V and 3 bases at J, with 14 bases between the two ends. The CDR3 extends over 13 amino acids. CDR3: CSVATDNTDTQYF. Written as DNA, the CDR3 is TGCAGTGTGGCGACAGATAATACAGATACGCAGTATTTT.

The J gene is TRBJ2-1, the V gene TRBV12-5; 10 nucleotides align to TRBD1. This CDR3 region has 16 residues. Germline values: CDR1 LGHNT, CDR2 FRNRAP. V trimming: 0 bases; J trimming: 4 bases; junction bases outside the gene matches: 3. Written as DNA, the CDR3 is TGTGCTAGTGGTTTGGTCCCGGGACAGGGGTACAATGAGCAGTTCTTC. Its translation is CASGLVPGQGYNEQFF.

This clonotype was observed a handful of times. This chain joins TRBV6-2 or TRBV6-3 and TRBJ2-3; D not certain. Germline V CDR1 and CDR2: MNHEY, SVGEGT. Trimming cost V 0 bases and J 2 bases, with 9 bases left between them. This CDR3 region has 15 residues. CDR3 residues: CASSYSIRFTDTQYF. In DNA, the CDR3 is TGTGCCAGCAGTTACTCGATCAGGTTCACAGATACGCAGTATTTT.

The rearrangement joins TRBV12-3 or TRBV12-4 to TRBJ1-2; D not resolved. CDR3 length: 15 amino acids. Trimming took 4 bases from V and 4 from J, leaving 16 bases between them. CDR3 residues: CASSSGAPGGYGYTF. The CDR3 DNA reads as TGTGCCAGCAGTTCCGGAGCACCGGGAGGCTATGGCTACACCTTC.

The rearrangement links TRBV20-1 to TRBJ2-7, with 9 bases fitting TRBD1. The trim removed 0 bases at V and 5 bases at J, leaving 8 bases unmatched. CDR3 length: 15 residues. Germline V CDR1 and CDR2: DFQATT, SNEGSKA (reference sequence). CDR3 amino acids: CSARDRTGGNDEQYF. For the CDR3, the DNA is TGCAGTGCTAGAGATCGAACAGGGGGCAACGACGAGCAGTACTTC.